One and the same sample provided the 5 T cell receptor beta chains below, sequenced in a study of T cell responses to AZD1222 COVID-19 vaccine. TCRdb's table, derived via immunoSEQ multiplex PCR, lists solely in-frame clones and lacks some. The sample lists about 130,000 clones; about 90% were seen once. Source: peripheral blood, taken on day 0 of AZD1222 vaccination. The origin of the receptors is an adult in good health.

The rearrangement links TRBV5-4 to TRBJ1-1; D call uncertain. The CDR3 contains 12 residues. Per germline, CDR1 SGHNT and CDR2 YYREEE (reference sequence). The ends were cut back, 0 bases at V and 3 bases at J, with 3 bases in the middle. CDR3 in DNA: TGTGCCAGCAGCTTGGCGGACACTGAAGCTTTCTTT. As protein: CASSLADTEAFF.

The chain joins TRBV11-2 to TRBJ1-1, with a possible D match to TRBD1 (6 bases). Germline assignment: CDR1 SGHAT and CDR2 FQNNGV. The CDR3 has 13 amino acids. The V end lost 10 bases, the J end lost 7 bases, and 19 bases lay between the germline ends. DNA for the CDR3: TGTGCCACCCGACCAGGGGACGTCGGTGAAGCTTTCTTT. As protein: CATRPGDVGEAFF.

The chain couples TRBV18 to TRBJ1-1; 7 bases are shared with TRBD1. Germline V gives CDR1 KGHSH, CDR2 LQKENI. The junction had 9 bases not matched to a gene; V was cut back by 4 bases and J by 7 bases. There are 14 residues in the CDR3. The chain's CDR3 is CASSLLTGRSEAFF. CDR3 DNA sequence: TGTGCCAGCTCACTATTGACAGGGAGGAGTGAAGCTTTCTTT.

The rearrangement links TRBV19 to TRBJ2-7, with 13 bases matching TRBD2. This CDR3 is built from 14 residues. Looked up from germline, CDR1 is LNHDA and CDR2 is SQIVND (reference sequence). The J segment lost 3 bases and the V segment lost 7 bases, leaving 3 bases of the junction unmatched. CDR3 in amino acids: CASTWTSGSYEQYF. The CDR3 coding sequence is TGTGCCAGTACTTGGACTAGCGGGAGCTACGAGCAGTACTTC.

The chain employs TRBV18 and TRBJ2-7, with TRBD1 identical over 7 bases. From germline, CDR1 is KGHSH and CDR2 LQKENI. The trim removed 3 bases at V and 1 base at J, leaving 9 bases unmatched. The CDR3 consists of 16 residues. The CDR3 DNA sequence: TGTGCCAGCTCACCCCCAGTGAGGGACAGATCCTACGAGCAGTACTTC. Its translation is CASSPPVRDRSYEQYF.